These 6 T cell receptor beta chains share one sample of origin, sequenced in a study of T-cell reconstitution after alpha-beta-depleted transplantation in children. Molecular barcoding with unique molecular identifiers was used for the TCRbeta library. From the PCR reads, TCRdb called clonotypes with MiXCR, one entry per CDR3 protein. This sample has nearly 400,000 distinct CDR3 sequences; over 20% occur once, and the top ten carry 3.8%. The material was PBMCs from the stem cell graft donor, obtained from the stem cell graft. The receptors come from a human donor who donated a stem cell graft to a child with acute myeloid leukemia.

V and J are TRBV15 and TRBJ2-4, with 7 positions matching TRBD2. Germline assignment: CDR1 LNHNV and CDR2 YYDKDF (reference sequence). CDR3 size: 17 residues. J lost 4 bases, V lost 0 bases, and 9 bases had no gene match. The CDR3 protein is CATSRDPGTNIKNIQYF. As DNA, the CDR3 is TGTGCCACCAGCAGAGATCCAGGGACTAACATAAAAAACATTCAGTACTTC.

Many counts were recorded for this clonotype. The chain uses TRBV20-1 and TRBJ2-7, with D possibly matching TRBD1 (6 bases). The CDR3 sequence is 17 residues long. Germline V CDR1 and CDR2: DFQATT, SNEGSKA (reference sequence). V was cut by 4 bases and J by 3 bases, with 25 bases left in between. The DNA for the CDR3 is TGCAGTGCTACGGACAGCCAAAAGGGGTCTAGTCTCTACGAGCAGTACTTC. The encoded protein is CSATDSQKGSSLYEQYF.

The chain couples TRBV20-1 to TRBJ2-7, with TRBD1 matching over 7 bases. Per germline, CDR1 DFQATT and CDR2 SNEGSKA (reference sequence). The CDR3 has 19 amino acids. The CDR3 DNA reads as TGCAGGGCTCGTCGGAGGTTTAACAGGGGCGGTGGAAGGTCCTACGAGCAGTACTTC. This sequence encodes CRARRRFNRGGGRSYEQYF.

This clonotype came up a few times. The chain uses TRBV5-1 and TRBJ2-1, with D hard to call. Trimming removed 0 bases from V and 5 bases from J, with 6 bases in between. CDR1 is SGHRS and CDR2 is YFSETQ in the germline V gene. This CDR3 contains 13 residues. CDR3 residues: CASSLDVDNEQFF. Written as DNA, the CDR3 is TGCGCCAGCAGCTTGGATGTAGACAATGAGCAGTTCTTC.

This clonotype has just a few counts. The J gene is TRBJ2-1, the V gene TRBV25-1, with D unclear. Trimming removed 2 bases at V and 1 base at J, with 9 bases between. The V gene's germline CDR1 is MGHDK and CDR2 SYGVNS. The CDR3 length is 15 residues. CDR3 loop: CASSEGKGSYNEQFF. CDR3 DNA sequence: TGTGCCAGCAGTGAAGGGAAGGGTTCCTACAATGAGCAGTTCTTC.

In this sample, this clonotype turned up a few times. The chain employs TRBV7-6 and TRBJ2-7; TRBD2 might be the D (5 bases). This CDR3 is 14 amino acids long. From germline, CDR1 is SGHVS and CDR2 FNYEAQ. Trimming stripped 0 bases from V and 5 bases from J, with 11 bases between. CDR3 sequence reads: CASSLARAPHEQYF. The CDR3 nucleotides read TGTGCCAGCAGCTTAGCGCGGGCCCCGCACGAGCAGTACTTC.